The subject of this entry is one T cell receptor (beta chain). TCRdb's table, derived via immunoSEQ multiplex PCR, lists solely in-frame clones and lacks some. This repertoire shows about 580,000 clones, roughly 98% found once; its top ten account for 0.3%. As defined, naive CD8 cells were CD45RO-negative and positively selected for CCR7, with terminally differentiated effector memory CD45RA+ cells excluded. These data are taken from a study of shared clonotypes between healthy human individuals. Study as a whole: Contributing individuals were a couple of females and a few males aged 18 to 49. Every donor yielded three CD4 naive, three CD4 memory, two CD8 naive and one CD8 memory plate.

The trim removed 5 bases at V and 0 bases at J, leaving 7 bases unmatched. Germline lookup yields CDR1 SEHNR and CDR2 FQNEAQ (reference sequence). The length of the CDR3 is 16 residues. The chain has TRBV7-9 and TRBJ2-1; 7 bases align to TRBD1. The material sequenced was naive CD8+ T cells sorted from blood. The source is a man under 40 in good health. CDR3: CASSPETGVSYNEQFF. The CDR3, as DNA: TGTGCCAGCAGCCCAGAAACAGGGGTCTCCTACAATGAGCAGTTCTTC.